A single sample is the source of the 3 T cell receptor beta chains below, sequenced in a study of long-term antiretroviral therapy in people with HIV. The assay used was immunoSEQ (version v3.0), run at survey level. Generated by immunoSEQ multiplex PCR, the TCRdb table keeps only in-frame clones and is missing some. The sample holds about 27,000 clones, roughly 80% seen once. The input for sequencing was unsorted PBMCs, taken 3 years after starting antiretroviral therapy. All receptors come from a middle-aged man with HIV.

In its sample, this clone was seen once. The V call is TRBV5-6, the J call TRBJ1-5, with a possible D match to TRBD1 (5 bases). In germline, CDR1 is SGHDT, CDR2 YYEEEE. The ends were cut back, 0 bases at V and 6 bases at J, with 7 bases in the middle. The CDR3 is 13 amino acids. CDR3 residues: CASSLGQGQPQHF. The CDR3 bases are TGTGCCAGCAGCTTGGGTCAGGGTCAGCCCCAGCATTTT.

The chain has TRBV7-3 and TRBJ2-7; 8 bases fit TRBD2. The V gene end was trimmed by 7 bases and the J gene end by 2 bases; junction bases not matched to a gene: 4. CDR3 size: 13 residues. From germline, CDR1 is SGHTA and CDR2 FQGTGA. The CDR3 coding sequence is TGTGCCAGCACTCGGGGGGGGGCCTACGAGCAGTACTTC. The encoded protein is CASTRGGAYEQYF.

This clone was detected a few times. This sequence joins TRBV7-9 and TRBJ2-7, with 7 nucleotides matching TRBD1. V dropped 4 bases and J dropped 6; count of bases not matched to a gene: 12. The CDR3 consists of 15 residues. Per the germline V gene, CDR1 is SEHNR and CDR2 is FQNEAQ (reference sequence). CDR3: CASSSPGGDVREQYF. As DNA, the CDR3 is TGTGCCAGCAGCTCCCCAGGGGGAGATGTACGCGAGCAGTACTTC.